This entry lists 8 T cell receptor beta chains sequenced from one sample in a study of Ad26.COV2.S vaccination and SARS-CoV-2 variants. Only in-frame clones appear in the TCRdb table, and some are missing; sequencing was by immunoSEQ multiplex PCR. The table lists about 180,000 clones, around 85% of them singletons. The specimen was peripheral blood, collected after recovery from COVID-19. The receptors come from a human donor who had recovered from COVID-19.

The gene calls are TRBV27 and TRBJ1-3, with TRBD1 as a possible D gene (6 bases). CDR3 length: 15 residues. Trimming stripped 5 bases from V and 0 bases from J, with 11 bases between. Germline V gives CDR1 MNHEY, CDR2 SMNVEV (reference sequence). CDR3 loop: CASSRGPSSGNTIYF. CDR3 coding DNA: TGTGCCAGCAGTCGGGGGCCTTCCTCTGGAAACACCATATATTTT.

The chain combines TRBV4-2 with TRBJ1-2; D not resolved. Trimming took off 0 bases at V and 2 bases at J, with 4 bases between the two ends. The CDR3 sequence is 13 residues long. CDR1 and CDR2 (germline): LGHNA, YNFKEQ. The CDR3 reads CASSQDPNYGYTF. DNA for the CDR3: TGTGCCAGCAGCCAAGATCCCAACTATGGCTACACCTTC.

The chain combines TRBV5-1 with TRBJ2-7; 9 bases are a match to TRBD2. This CDR3 has 14 residues. Trimming took 4 bases from V and 4 from J; bases not matched to a gene: 6. Per germline, CDR1 SGHRS and CDR2 YFSETQ. CDR3 amino acids: CASSPRGLAYEQYF. The CDR3 bases are TGCGCCAGCAGCCCCAGGGGACTAGCATACGAGCAGTACTTC.

This chain joins TRBV30 and TRBJ2-5; possibly TRBD1 for D (5 bases). Trimming took 5 bases from V and 5 from J, leaving 9 bases between them. This CDR3 contains 11 residues. Per the germline V gene, CDR1 is GTSNPN and CDR2 is SVGIG (reference sequence). The CDR3 loop reads CAWGAGETQYF. Here the CDR3 DNA reads TGTGCCTGGGGGGCAGGGGAGACCCAGTACTTC.

The rearrangement uses TRBV9 and TRBJ2-2; D possibly matches TRBD1 or TRBD2 (6 bases each). The length of the CDR3 is 18 residues. Germline V gene sequence: CDR1 SGDLS, CDR2 YYNGEE. Trimming removed 4 bases from V and 1 base from J, with 20 bases in between. The CDR3 loop reads CASSPRPGAILNTGELFF. The CDR3 bases are TGTGCCAGCAGCCCCCGCCCGGGGGCCATCCTGAACACCGGGGAGCTGTTTTTT. Full variable domain (outside the CDR3, taken from reference TRBV9 and TRBJ2-2): DSGVTQTPKHLITATGQRVTLRCSPRSGDLSVYWYQQSLDQGLQFLIQYYNGEERAKGNILERFSAQQFPDLHSELNLSSLELGDSALYFCASSPRPGAILNTGELFFGEGSRLTVL.

This clone showed up just a few times. This rearrangement joins TRBV28 to TRBJ1-4; 8 nucleotides match TRBD1. CDR3 length: 14 residues. J gave up 8 bases and V 3 bases, and 5 bases lay outside the gene matches. Germline V gene sequence: CDR1 MDHEN, CDR2 SYDVKM. The CDR3 DNA reads as TGTGCCAGCAGTTTGGCAGGGGGCCAGGAAAAACTGTTTTTT. This codes for CASSLAGGQEKLFF.

The chain links TRBV5-5 to TRBJ2-1, with 10 bases fitting TRBD2. There are 15 residues in the CDR3. From germline, CDR1 is SGHKS and CDR2 YYEKEE (reference sequence). The junction had 8 bases not matched to a gene; V was cut back by 2 bases and J by 9 bases. CDR3 loop: CASSFGSGGYGEQFF. The CDR3 DNA follows: TGTGCCAGCAGCTTTGGTAGCGGGGGGTACGGTGAGCAGTTCTTC.

The V call is TRBV10-3, the J call TRBJ1-2; D might be TRBD1 (6 bases). Trimming removed 6 bases from V and 2 bases from J, with 13 bases in between. The CDR3 totals 14 residues. Looked up from germline, CDR1 is ENHRY and CDR2 is SYGVKD. The CDR3 sequence: CAIRVAGANYGYTF. The CDR3 region has the DNA TGTGCCATCAGGGTGGCAGGGGCCAACTATGGCTACACCTTC.